This T cell receptor beta chain stems from a study of spatial heterogeneity in lung cancer. Background on the study: Detection consistently captured more beta-chain sequences than alpha-chain sequences.

The study tagged each TCR cDNA molecule with a unique molecular identifier. TCRdb processed the 5' RACE reads anew with MiXCR; each CDR3 protein has one entry. In the table there are just under 95,000 distinct CDR3 sequences, about 12% of which are singletons. Germline CDR1 reads LGHDT; CDR2 reads YNNKEL (reference sequence). V was clipped by 1 base and J by 8 bases, with 14 bases between them. The CDR3 is 15 amino acids. Time point here: sample taken at primary tumor resection. Samples were obtained from around 73 donors, all untreated early-stage non-small cell lung cancer patients. Without sorting, whole RNA was sequenced from tumor, nontumor lung or frozen PBMC. This clonotype was counted ten times or more.

This clonotype was obtained from a male donor with early-stage non-small cell lung cancer. This chain links TRBV3-1 with TRBJ1-4; weak D call: TRBD1 (5 bases). Here the sequenced sample was PBMCs, taken at surgery. CDR3 sequence (DNA): TGTGCCAGCAGCCAAGTGATGGGCAGGGACGAAAAACTGTTTTTT. Amino acid sequence: CASSQVMGRDEKLFF.